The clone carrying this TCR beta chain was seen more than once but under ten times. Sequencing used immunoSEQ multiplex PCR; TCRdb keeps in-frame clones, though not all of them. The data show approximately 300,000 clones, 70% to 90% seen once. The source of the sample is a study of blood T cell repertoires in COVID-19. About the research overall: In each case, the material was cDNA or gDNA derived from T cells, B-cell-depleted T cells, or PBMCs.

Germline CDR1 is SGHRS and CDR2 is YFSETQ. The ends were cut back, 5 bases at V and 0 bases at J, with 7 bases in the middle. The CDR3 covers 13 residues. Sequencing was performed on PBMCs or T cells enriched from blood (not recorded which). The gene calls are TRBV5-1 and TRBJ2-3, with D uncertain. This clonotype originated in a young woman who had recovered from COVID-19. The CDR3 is CASRRDSTDTQYF. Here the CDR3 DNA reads TGCGCCAGCAGGAGAGATAGCACAGATACGCAGTATTTT.